One and the same sample provided the 5 T cell receptor beta chains below, sequenced in a study of blood T cells in healthy people across ages. PCR was performed a second time for about 6 to 12 cycles using a sample-barcoded 5' primer and a J-beta primer mix. TCRdb independently ran MiXCR on the 5' RACE reads; one entry per CDR3 protein. The profile shows 1.5 million to 2 million distinct CDR3 sequences, roughly 30% of them singletons. The specimen sequenced was blood. The receptors were gathered from a woman aged 25 to 45 in good health.

V usage is TRBV15 and J usage is TRBJ2-1; no firm D call. Germline CDR1 reads LNHNV; CDR2 reads YYDKDF (reference sequence). V lost 3 bases to trimming and J lost 4 bases, with 10 bases between them. The CDR3 covers 14 residues. CDR3 coding DNA: TGTGCCACCAGCAGGTCGAACAGTTACAATGAGCAGTTCTTC. This encodes CATSRSNSYNEQFF.

This clonotype has just a few counts. The chain employs TRBV27 and TRBJ2-1; D gene ambiguous. CDR1 is MNHEY, CDR2 SMNVEV, per germline (reference sequence). The germline V and J ends were trimmed by 8 bases and 0 bases, with 14 bases remaining between them. There are 15 residues in the CDR3. CDR3 amino acids: CASRLGRSSYNEQFF. In DNA, the CDR3 is TGTGCCAGCCGATTAGGCCGGAGCTCCTACAATGAGCAGTTCTTC.

This rearrangement joins TRBV5-1 to TRBJ2-1; the match to TRBD2 covers 14 bases. J lost 9 bases, V lost 4 bases, and 9 bases had no gene match. Looked up from germline, CDR1 is SGHRS and CDR2 is YFSETQ. The CDR3 runs 16 residues. CDR3 sequence reads: CASSLTVGLAGGEQFF. In DNA, the CDR3 is TGCGCCAGCAGCCTGACGGTCGGACTAGCGGGGGGTGAGCAGTTCTTC.

This clonotype was detected many times. The rearrangement joins TRBV5-5 to TRBJ2-1; TRBD2 agrees at 7 bases. Trimming took 3 bases from V and 6 from J; bases not matched to a gene: 15. CDR1 is SGHKS and CDR2 is YYEKEE in the germline V gene (reference sequence). The length of the CDR3 is 17 residues. The CDR3 bases are TGTGCCAGCAGCTCTAGCTACGGGGGGTCCCTACGCAATGAGCAGTTCTTC. Amino acid sequence: CASSSSYGGSLRNEQFF.

This clonotype was seen only a few times. The chain employs TRBV5-5 and TRBJ1-4; unclear D gene. V lost 4 bases and J lost 7, with 14 bases in between. From germline, CDR1 is SGHKS and CDR2 YYEKEE (reference sequence). The CDR3 spans 14 residues. The chain's CDR3 is CASSPGGFSEKLFF. The CDR3 DNA follows: TGTGCCAGCAGCCCGGGAGGGTTTTCTGAAAAACTGTTTTTT.